Following are 18 T cell receptor beta chains from one sample sequenced in a study of blood T cell repertoires in COVID-19. The method was immunoSEQ multiplex PCR; TCRdb's version includes in-frame clones alone and lacks a portion of them. The table records hundreds of thousands of clones, under 95% of them present only once. The sample was PBMCs or T cells enriched from blood (not recorded which). All receptors derive from a man in his sixties who had recovered from COVID-19.

A single count supports this clone. This chain joins TRBV2 and TRBJ2-7; 7 bases fit TRBD2. The CDR3 spans 13 residues. V lost 6 bases and J lost 4; bases outside the gene matches: 6. Germline V lookup: CDR1 SNHLY, CDR2 FYNNEI. CDR3 bases: TGTGCCAGCAGCCGGGACTACCCATACGAGCAGTACTTC. Protein: CASSRDYPYEQYF.

V is TRBV7-3 and J is TRBJ2-1; maybe TRBD1 (5 bases). The length of the CDR3 is 14 residues. Germline V gene data show CDR1 as SGHTA and CDR2 as FQGTGA. V was trimmed by 1 base and J by 5 bases, leaving 9 bases between them. Written as DNA, the CDR3 is TGTGCCAGCAGCTTAAGCAGGGATGACAATGAGCAGTTCTTC. Its protein product is CASSLSRDDNEQFF.

The chain is built from TRBV10-1 and TRBJ2-7, with 9 bases that match TRBD2. CDR1 and CDR2 (germline): WNHNN, SYGVQD (reference sequence). The CDR3 is 14 residues long. The ends lost 5 bases at V and 5 bases at J; junction bases unmatched: 7. CDR3 sequence (DNA): TGCGCCAGCAGTATAGCGGGAGTCAACGACGAGCAGTACTTC. Amino acids: CASSIAGVNDEQYF.

The chain employs TRBV6-2 or TRBV6-3 and TRBJ2-7; tentatively, D is TRBD2 (6 bases). The CDR3 totals 13 residues. V was pared by 2 bases and J by 3 bases, with 8 bases between. Germline V gene sequence: CDR1 MNHEY, CDR2 SVGEGT. The CDR3 DNA follows: TGTGCCAGCAGTTACCTGGACTACTACGAGCAGTACTTC. It yields the protein CASSYLDYYEQYF.

V usage is TRBV25-1 and J usage is TRBJ2-1; tentatively, D is TRBD2 (7 bases). The CDR3 runs 14 residues. V dropped 8 bases and J dropped 7 bases, with 18 bases sitting between them. Germline CDR1 reads MGHDK; CDR2 reads SYGVNS. CDR3 residues: CASGGGRIVNEQFF. The CDR3 nucleotides read TGTGCCAGCGGGGGGGGGCGCATTGTAAATGAGCAGTTCTTC.

Details on this clone: This is likely a read error, given that the CDR3 carries no conserved phenylalanine or tryptophan at its end. The DNA is left out, because the CDR3 cannot be placed on it with certainty; the CDR3 is given as TCRdb lists it. This chain connects TRBV4-3 to TRBJ2-7; TRBD1, the D gene given by the table, was not confirmed from the DNA. From germline, CDR1 is LGHNA and CDR2 YSLEER. With termini counted, the CDR3 has 12 amino acids. CDR3 in amino acids: CASSQEVRDSNI.

The chain recombines TRBV6-5 with TRBJ1-2, with TRBD1 as a possible D gene (5 bases). V was shortened by 0 bases and J by 7 bases, with 15 bases between the two germline ends. The CDR3 sequence is 15 residues long. Per the germline V gene, CDR1 is MNHEY and CDR2 is SVGAGI. The CDR3 region has the DNA TGTGCCAGCAGTTACTCGCCCCACCCTAGGGGTGGCTACACCTTC. Translation gives CASSYSPHPRGGYTF.

The chain couples TRBV20-1 to TRBJ2-7; D is perhaps TRBD1 (5 bases). CDR3 length: 13 amino acids. The V gene's germline CDR1 is DFQATT and CDR2 SNEGSKA (reference sequence). With 3 bases removed from V and 2 bases from J, the gap between germline ends came to 11 bases. The CDR3 protein is CSASYQGAYEQYF. The CDR3 nucleotides read TGCAGTGCTAGTTACCAGGGCGCCTACGAGCAGTACTTC.

Note on this clone: Germline is not matched at one junction end, which may reflect a read error. This rearrangement joins TRBV12-3 or TRBV12-4 to TRBJ1-1, with D perhaps TRBD1 (5 bases). The CDR3 has 13 amino acids. CDR3 sequence reads: CASSLAGVVESFF. The CDR3 nucleotides read TGTGCCAGCAGTTTAGCAGGGGTGGTTGAATCTTTCTTT.

The CDR3 nucleotides read TGTGCCAGCAGTGAAGCTTTTAGCGGGAGTGCATATGAGCAGTTCTTC. This gives the protein CASSEAFSGSAYEQFF. The chain has TRBV6-1 and TRBJ2-1; 9 positions agree with TRBD2. This CDR3 spans 16 amino acids. Germline V CDR1 and CDR2: MNHNS, SASEGT. With V trimmed by 0 bases and J by 8 bases, 8 bases remained unmatched.

This chain links TRBV29-1 with TRBJ2-5; D unresolved. This CDR3 spans 11 amino acids. Between the trimmed V and J ends, which lost 8 bases and 2 bases, there was a span of 9 bases. Per germline, CDR1 SQVTM and CDR2 ANQGSEA. CDR3 nucleotide sequence: TGCAGCACGAGGTGGCAAGAGACCCAGTACTTC. Its translation is CSTRWQETQYF.

The CDR3 region has the DNA TGTGCCAGCAGCGCTAGCGGGGGAGGAGAGACCCAGTACTTC. Translating gives CASSASGGGETQYF. The chain uses TRBV7-2 and TRBJ2-5; 10 bases are shared with TRBD2. The junction had 4 bases not matched to a gene; V was cut back by 5 bases and J by 4 bases. Germline CDR1 is SGHTA and CDR2 is FQGNSA. The CDR3 has 14 residues.

The chain links TRBV18 to TRBJ1-6; maybe TRBD1 (5 bases). CDR1 KGHSH and CDR2 LQKENI come from the germline V gene. The CDR3 runs 19 residues. The V end was cut by 1 base, the J end by 5 bases, with 21 bases between. The CDR3 DNA reads TGTGCCAGCTCACCACTCACGTCGGGGGTGGCAATCCATAATTCACCCCTCCACTTT. As protein: CASSPLTSGVAIHNSPLHF. Using reference TRBV18 and TRBJ1-6 for the parts outside the CDR3, the full variable domain is NAGVMQNPRHLVRRRGQEARLRCSPMKGHSHVYWYRQLPEEGLKFMVYLQKENIIDESGMPKERFSAEFPKEGPSILRIQQVVRGDSAAYFCASSPLTSGVAIHNSPLHFGNGTRLTVT.

The rearrangement links TRBV12-5 to TRBJ2-1; tentatively, D is TRBD2 (6 bases). CDR3 length: 13 residues. Trimming took 5 bases from V and 7 from J, leaving 12 bases between them. CDR1 is LGHNT, CDR2 FRNRAP, per germline. CDR3 protein: CASGETRWNEQFF. CDR3 nucleotide sequence: TGTGCTAGTGGTGAGACTAGATGGAATGAGCAGTTCTTC. Full variable domain (outside the CDR3, taken from reference TRBV12-5 and TRBJ2-1): DARVTQTPRHKVTEMGQEVTMRCQPILGHNTVFWYRQTMMQGLELLAYFRNRAPLDDSGMPKDRFSAEMPDATLATLKIQPSEPRDSAVYFCASGETRWNEQFFGPGTRLTVL.

The V gene is TRBV19, the J gene TRBJ2-1; TRBD2 matches 10 bases. Per the germline V gene, CDR1 is LNHDA and CDR2 is SQIVND (reference sequence). V trimming: 3 bases; J trimming: 8 bases; junction bases outside the gene matches: 7. This CDR3 region has 15 residues. The CDR3 DNA sequence: TGTGCCAGTAGTATCAGCGGGAGGGGGGTATATGAGCAGTTCTTC. It is translated as CASSISGRGVYEQFF.

The chain uses TRBV27 and TRBJ2-1, with a weak D call TRBD1 (6 bases). Germline V gene data show CDR1 as MNHEY and CDR2 as SMNVEV (reference sequence). V was clipped by 7 bases and J by 0 bases, with 10 bases between them. The CDR3 is 14 residues long. The CDR3: CASTQGSSYNEQFF. The CDR3 DNA is TGTGCCAGCACTCAGGGGAGCTCCTACAATGAGCAGTTCTTC.

The genes are TRBV7-2 and TRBJ2-5; perhaps TRBD1 as D (6 bases). The CDR3 is made up of 15 amino acids. V gave up 1 base and J gave up 2 bases, with 11 bases separating them. The germline V gene has CDR1 SGHTA and CDR2 FQGNSA. The CDR3 DNA sequence: TGTGCCAGCAGCTTAGTAGGGACACCTCAAGAGACCCAGTACTTC. Its translation: CASSLVGTPQETQYF.

J is TRBJ1-3 and V is TRBV9, with TRBD1 identical over 7 bases. The junction had 6 bases not matched to a gene; V was cut back by 3 bases and J by 3 bases. This CDR3 region has 15 residues. Germline lookup yields CDR1 SGDLS and CDR2 YYNGEE. CDR3 sequence (DNA): TGTGCCAGCAGCGCAATGACAGGGTTTGGAAACACCATATATTTT. It encodes CASSAMTGFGNTIYF.